Listed below are T cell receptor beta chains from one sample, sequenced in a study of CD8+CD57+ T cells in acquired aplastic anemia. One entry per CDR3 protein results from TCRdb running MiXCR on the reads. Among under 200,000 distinct CDR3 sequences listed, 45% to 50% were seen once. Input material: sorted CD4+, CD8+, or CD8+CD57+ T cells (not recorded which) from PBMCs. Receptor source: a human donor with aplastic anemia. Both conserved end residues are part of each CDR3. Fields, in order: D gene, clone size, CDR3 length, J gene, V gene, CDR3 DNA, CDR3 protein. The D gene is left open where the match is weak. Only some rows state a clone size, as once, few, many or a class for expanded clones.

d_call: TRBD2; clone_size: .; cdr3_length: 14; j_call: TRBJ2-7; v_call: TRBV20-1; cdr3_nt: TGCAGTGCTAATGGACTAGTTGGGAGCTACGAGCAGTACTTC; cdr3_aa: CSANGLVGSYEQYF
d_call: .; clone_size: few; cdr3_length: 14; j_call: TRBJ2-7; v_call: TRBV9; cdr3_nt: TGTGCCAGCAGCCCGGGGACTGCACGGCACGAGCAGTACTTC; cdr3_aa: CASSPGTARHEQYF
d_call: .; clone_size: .; cdr3_length: 16; j_call: TRBJ2-2; v_call: TRBV20-1; cdr3_nt: TGCAGTGCTAGAGCCACGCCCAGCAGCGACACCGGGGAGCTGTTTTTT; cdr3_aa: CSARATPSSDTGELFF
d_call: .; clone_size: .; cdr3_length: 14; j_call: TRBJ1-1; v_call: TRBV30; cdr3_nt: TGTGCCTGGAGTGTTCCTCAGAGCCACACTGGAGCTTTCTTT; cdr3_aa: CAWSVPQSHTGAFF
d_call: TRBD2; clone_size: .; cdr3_length: 16; j_call: TRBJ2-1; v_call: TRBV11-1; cdr3_nt: TGTGCCAGCAGCAATATAGCGGGAGGGCCCTACAATGGGCAGTTCTTC; cdr3_aa: CASSNIAGGPYNGQFF
d_call: TRBD1; clone_size: few; cdr3_length: 14; j_call: TRBJ1-5; v_call: TRBV10-3; cdr3_nt: TGTGCCACCAAGGACAGGGAAGGCAATCAGCCCCAGCATTTT; cdr3_aa: CATKDREGNQPQHF
d_call: .; clone_size: many; cdr3_length: 13; j_call: TRBJ2-7; v_call: TRBV5-6; cdr3_nt: TGTGCCAGCGGGTTCGGGGCCGTCTACGAGCAGTACTTC; cdr3_aa: CASGFGAVYEQYF
d_call: .; clone_size: many; cdr3_length: 14; j_call: TRBJ1-1; v_call: TRBV5-5; cdr3_nt: TGTGCCAGCAGCTTGGCCGAGGGACCCCCGGAAGCTTTCTTT; cdr3_aa: CASSLAEGPPEAFF
d_call: TRBD1; clone_size: many; cdr3_length: 15; j_call: TRBJ2-7; v_call: TRBV27; cdr3_nt: TGTGCCAGCAGTTTACTGGGACAGGCCTACTCCGAGCAGTACTTC; cdr3_aa: CASSLLGQAYSEQYF
d_call: .; clone_size: .; cdr3_length: 12; j_call: TRBJ2-7; v_call: TRBV19; cdr3_nt: TGTGCCAGTAGTCACGGGGGCTACGAGCAGTACTTC; cdr3_aa: CASSHGGYEQYF
d_call: .; clone_size: .; cdr3_length: 14; j_call: TRBJ1-1; v_call: TRBV7-2; cdr3_nt: TGTGCCAGCAGCTTAGGAAGGGGGAACACTGAAGCTTTCTTT; cdr3_aa: CASSLGRGNTEAFF
d_call: .; clone_size: many; cdr3_length: 14; j_call: TRBJ1-6; v_call: TRBV2; cdr3_nt: TGTGCCAGCAGGGAGGGGTTAAAGGGGACCACCCTCCACTTT; cdr3_aa: CASREGLKGTTLHF
d_call: TRBD1; clone_size: .; cdr3_length: 16; j_call: TRBJ2-7; v_call: TRBV7-8; cdr3_nt: TGTGCCAGCATCAGGGACAGGGGGCGCCGGGTCCACGAGCAGTACTTC; cdr3_aa: CASIRDRGRRVHEQYF
d_call: .; clone_size: many; cdr3_length: 14; j_call: TRBJ2-7; v_call: TRBV6-5; cdr3_nt: TGTGCCAGCGGGTGGGGACATCAAGGCGGCGAGCAGTACTTC; cdr3_aa: CASGWGHQGGEQYF
d_call: .; clone_size: many; cdr3_length: 14; j_call: TRBJ1-1; v_call: TRBV13; cdr3_nt: TGTGCCAGCAGCTGGGCCTACATGAACACTGAAGCTTTCTTT; cdr3_aa: CASSWAYMNTEAFF
d_call: TRBD2; clone_size: many; cdr3_length: 14; j_call: TRBJ2-5; v_call: TRBV19; cdr3_nt: TGTGCCAGTGGCAATGGGGGGGACGGGGAGACCCAGTACTTC; cdr3_aa: CASGNGGDGETQYF
d_call: .; clone_size: few; cdr3_length: 13; j_call: TRBJ2-7; v_call: TRBV15; cdr3_nt: TGTGCCACCAGCGTGGGATCTTGGGACGAGCAGTACTTC; cdr3_aa: CATSVGSWDEQYF
d_call: .; clone_size: .; cdr3_length: 14; j_call: TRBJ1-6; v_call: TRBV7-9; cdr3_nt: TGTGCCAGCCGGGGTGGGACCGGTGATTCACCCCTCCACTTT; cdr3_aa: CASRGGTGDSPLHF
d_call: .; clone_size: many; cdr3_length: 12; j_call: TRBJ2-7; v_call: TRBV14; cdr3_nt: TGTGCCAGCAGCCAGGAAGATTACGAGCAGTACTTC; cdr3_aa: CASSQEDYEQYF
d_call: .; clone_size: few; cdr3_length: 12; j_call: TRBJ1-1; v_call: TRBV29-1; cdr3_nt: TGCAGCGTGACACATGGGAACACTGAAGCTTTCTTT; cdr3_aa: CSVTHGNTEAFF
d_call: .; clone_size: .; cdr3_length: 14; j_call: TRBJ2-1; v_call: TRBV24-1; cdr3_nt: TGTGCCACCAGTGGTGGGAGCTCCTACAATGAGCAGTTCTTC; cdr3_aa: CATSGGSSYNEQFF
d_call: TRBD1; clone_size: few; cdr3_length: 13; j_call: TRBJ1-1; v_call: TRBV2; cdr3_nt: TGTGCCAGCAGTACAGGGGTGAACACTGAAGCTTTCTTT; cdr3_aa: CASSTGVNTEAFF
d_call: .; clone_size: .; cdr3_length: 13; j_call: TRBJ2-1; v_call: TRBV10-3; cdr3_nt: TGTGCCGCCTTAGGGGGGTCAGTGAATGAGCAGTTCTTC; cdr3_aa: CAALGGSVNEQFF
d_call: .; clone_size: few; cdr3_length: 14; j_call: TRBJ1-5; v_call: TRBV30; cdr3_nt: TGTGCCTGGAGTTCTGGGGTGATCAATCAGCCCCAGCATTTT; cdr3_aa: CAWSSGVINQPQHF
d_call: TRBD2; clone_size: many; cdr3_length: 17; j_call: TRBJ2-7; v_call: TRBV5-6; cdr3_nt: TGTGCCAGCAGCTTGGGCCATGGGGGACTAGGGCGGTACGAGCAGTACTTC; cdr3_aa: CASSLGHGGLGRYEQYF
d_call: .; clone_size: many; cdr3_length: 13; j_call: TRBJ1-6; v_call: TRBV11-2; cdr3_nt: TGTGCCAGCAGCTCCACGAATAATTCACCCCTCCACTTT; cdr3_aa: CASSSTNNSPLHF
d_call: .; clone_size: .; cdr3_length: 14; j_call: TRBJ2-3; v_call: TRBV2; cdr3_nt: TGTGCCAGCAGCGTAGGGGCCATCACAGAAACGCAGTATTTT; cdr3_aa: CASSVGAITETQYF
d_call: .; clone_size: many; cdr3_length: 12; j_call: TRBJ2-7; v_call: TRBV7-9; cdr3_nt: TGTGCCAGCAGCTTAAGGGAGGTCGAGCAGTACTTC; cdr3_aa: CASSLREVEQYF
d_call: .; clone_size: few; cdr3_length: 14; j_call: TRBJ1-2; v_call: TRBV27; cdr3_nt: TGTGCCAGCAGTTTATCATGGGATGCTTATGGCTACACCTTC; cdr3_aa: CASSLSWDAYGYTF
d_call: .; clone_size: .; cdr3_length: 13; j_call: TRBJ1-1; v_call: TRBV15; cdr3_nt: TGTGCCACCAGCAGAGACAGGGAGGGTGAAGCTTTCTTT; cdr3_aa: CATSRDREGEAFF
d_call: TRBD2; clone_size: .; cdr3_length: 14; j_call: TRBJ2-7; v_call: TRBV28; cdr3_nt: TGTGCCAGCAGTCCGATAGCGGGAGTGAGCGAGCAGTACTTC; cdr3_aa: CASSPIAGVSEQYF
d_call: .; clone_size: .; cdr3_length: 13; j_call: TRBJ2-7; v_call: TRBV11-2; cdr3_nt: TGTGCCAGCAGGTACCAGGGGTCCTACGAGCAGTACTTC; cdr3_aa: CASRYQGSYEQYF
d_call: .; clone_size: .; cdr3_length: 12; j_call: TRBJ2-7; v_call: TRBV7-9; cdr3_nt: TGTGCCAGCAGCTTGGACGGGGGCGAGCAGTACTTC; cdr3_aa: CASSLDGGEQYF
d_call: TRBD2; clone_size: .; cdr3_length: 12; j_call: TRBJ2-3; v_call: TRBV7-2; cdr3_nt: TGTGCCAGCTCGGTAGCGGGAGTTACGCAGTATTTT; cdr3_aa: CASSVAGVTQYF
d_call: .; clone_size: .; cdr3_length: 11; j_call: TRBJ2-1; v_call: TRBV10-3; cdr3_nt: TGTGCCATCAGTGACGGTGGTGAGCAGTTCTTC; cdr3_aa: CAISDGGEQFF
d_call: TRBD1; clone_size: .; cdr3_length: 16; j_call: TRBJ1-1; v_call: TRBV25-1; cdr3_nt: TGTGCCAGCTCCCTAGGGGGCTTGGGGGAGAACACTGAAGCTTTCTTT; cdr3_aa: CASSLGGLGENTEAFF
d_call: .; clone_size: .; cdr3_length: 15; j_call: TRBJ1-1; v_call: TRBV5-1; cdr3_nt: TGCGCCAGCAGCTTGGAGATAGGGGCGAACACTGAAGCTTTCTTT; cdr3_aa: CASSLEIGANTEAFF
d_call: .; clone_size: few; cdr3_length: 15; j_call: TRBJ1-2; v_call: TRBV10-3; cdr3_nt: TGTGCCAGCAGCCTAAGTGGGGGGTCACGCTATGGCTACACCTTC; cdr3_aa: CASSLSGGSRYGYTF
d_call: TRBD1; clone_size: .; cdr3_length: 14; j_call: TRBJ2-7; v_call: TRBV19; cdr3_nt: TGTGCCAGTAGTTTAAACAGGGGTTCCTACGAGCAGTACTTC; cdr3_aa: CASSLNRGSYEQYF
d_call: .; clone_size: many; cdr3_length: 15; j_call: TRBJ1-1; v_call: TRBV7-9; cdr3_nt: TGTGCCAGCAGCTCATTGACAGACCCTAACACTGAAGCTTTCTTT; cdr3_aa: CASSSLTDPNTEAFF
d_call: .; clone_size: many; cdr3_length: 17; j_call: TRBJ1-5; v_call: TRBV7-8; cdr3_nt: TGTGCCAGCAGCTTTACCCCGGACAGTTATAGCAATCAGCCCCAGCATTTT; cdr3_aa: CASSFTPDSYSNQPQHF
d_call: TRBD2; clone_size: once; cdr3_length: 14; j_call: TRBJ2-5; v_call: TRBV24-1; cdr3_nt: TGTGCCACCAGTGAGACGGGAGGCGAAGAGCCCCAGTACTTC; cdr3_aa: CATSETGGEEPQYF
d_call: .; clone_size: once; cdr3_length: 12; j_call: TRBJ2-7; v_call: TRBV15; cdr3_nt: TGTGCCACGCAAGAAACCACCTACGAGCAGTACTTC; cdr3_aa: CATQETTYEQYF
d_call: .; clone_size: .; cdr3_length: 12; j_call: TRBJ2-2; v_call: TRBV7-3; cdr3_nt: TGTGCCAGCAGCTCCAAGGCCGGGGAGCTGTTTTTT; cdr3_aa: CASSSKAGELFF
d_call: .; clone_size: many; cdr3_length: 12; j_call: TRBJ1-1; v_call: TRBV19; cdr3_nt: TGTGCCAGTAGTATCTCGGGGTTTGAAGCTTTCTTT; cdr3_aa: CASSISGFEAFF
d_call: TRBD1; clone_size: .; cdr3_length: 13; j_call: TRBJ2-3; v_call: TRBV25-1; cdr3_nt: TGTGCCAGCACCGGGACAGAGGCAGATACGCAGTATTTT; cdr3_aa: CASTGTEADTQYF
d_call: .; clone_size: many; cdr3_length: 16; j_call: TRBJ1-2; v_call: TRBV10-2; cdr3_nt: TGCGCCAGCAGTGTTCCATCCCTCTTTGGGAATTACGGCTACACCTTC; cdr3_aa: CASSVPSLFGNYGYTF
d_call: TRBD2; clone_size: .; cdr3_length: 15; j_call: TRBJ2-3; v_call: TRBV6-5; cdr3_nt: TGTGCCAGCAGTTACGGGACTACTAGCACAGATACGCAGTATTTT; cdr3_aa: CASSYGTTSTDTQYF
d_call: .; clone_size: many; cdr3_length: 13; j_call: TRBJ1-2; v_call: TRBV25-1; cdr3_nt: TGTGCCAGCAGTGAACTAGGGGCCCCCGGCTACACCTTC; cdr3_aa: CASSELGAPGYTF
d_call: TRBD1; clone_size: many; cdr3_length: 14; j_call: TRBJ2-1; v_call: TRBV4-3; cdr3_nt: TGCGCCAGCAGCGCCTGGACAGGGGACAATGAGCAGTTCTTC; cdr3_aa: CASSAWTGDNEQFF